This TCR beta chain was observed in a study of CD8 T cells in ankylosing spondylitis (dated by TCRdb to the late 2010s). With regard to the full study: To find TCR variants linked to disease, the study profiled T cell receptor beta repertoires in ankylosing spondylitis patients and healthy donors. The full study cohort was made up of over 20 ankylosing spondylitis patients and 108 healthy donors. Peripheral blood was sampled, and synovial fluid was also collected from ankylosing spondylitis patients.

The instrument given in TCRdb is Illumina HiSeq 2500. TCR beta libraries were prepared by quantitative 5'-RACE with molecular barcodes. The published analysis was carried out like this. Disease-linked TCR variants were identified with a new computational method built on a probabilistic model of VDJ rearrangement. TCRdb reprocessed the public reads (quality trimming at Q25 with fastp, clone calling with MiXCR) and kept in-frame beta chains. All rows with the same CDR3 protein become a single entry with the most common DNA and genes. The V and J calls, along with clone size, are taken from TCRdb and not from the paper's own processing. This sample lists roughly 160,000 distinct CDR3 sequences; roughly 11% were detected once. 25% to 35% of the sample comes from the top ten. Broad study findings and their caveats: Some motif variants had previously been reported in the synovial fluid and blood of reactive arthritis patients, which suggests shared mechanisms of disease initiation. A CD8+ phenotype was shown by the disease-linked clones, which were found at relatively low frequencies in peripheral blood. Blood from ankylosing spondylitis patients appeared to be characterized by a TCR beta motif made up of under ten highly homologous amino acid variants. According to the report, matched synovial fluid samples from ankylosing spondylitis patients were significantly enriched for the disease-linked clones.

This clonotype was counted at least ten times. What antigen it recognizes has not been identified. Within one base of it there is no much larger clone, and no base qualities were kept. According to the germline V gene, CDR1 reads SGHVS and CDR2 reads FNYEAQ. Its CDR3 holds 16 amino acids, cysteine through phenylalanine. The read is trimmed to its CDR3 DNA, 48 bases read in frame from base 1. The V end gives up 4 bases and the J end 1 base, leaving 9 bases in the junction not matched to a gene. This chain is built from TRBV7-6 and TRBJ2-5; 7 bases in the junction line up with TRBD1. The specimen sequenced was blood, either unsorted or a sorted T cell fraction (not recorded which). This sequence originates from a male donor with ankylosing spondylitis or in good health (not recorded which). At the DNA level, the sequence is TGTGCCAGCAGCTCCTTGGACAGGTTCAGCCAAGAGACCCAGTACTTC. It translates to CASSSLDRFSQETQYF. Joined to the reference TRBV7-6 and TRBJ2-5 proteins, this CDR3 gives the full variable domain: GAGVSQSPRYKVTKRGQDVALRCDPISGHVSLYWYRQALGQGPEFLTYFNYEAQQDKSGLPNDRFSAERPEGSISTLTIQRTEQRDSAMYRCASSSLDRFSQETQYFGPGTRLLVL.